This is a list of T cell receptor beta chains from one sample in a study of shared clonotypes between healthy human individuals. Clones were sequenced by immunoSEQ multiplex PCR, and TCRdb holds only the in-frame ones, with some missing. The sample holds over a million clones, 65% to 75% seen once. Input material: memory CD4+ T cells sorted from blood. The receptor source for this set is a man between 18 and 29 years old in good health. Each CDR3 is given with its conserved first and last residue. Each record gives: D gene, V gene, clone size, J gene, CDR3 DNA, CDR3 protein. The D gene is left open where the match is weak. The size entry is marked missing in some rows and otherwise reads once, few, many or a size class.

D: TRBD1; V: TRBV7-8; size: once; J: TRBJ1-5; DNA: TGTGCCAGCAGCTCCGGGACAGGTAGCAATCAGCCCCAGCATTTT; CDR3: CASSSGTGSNQPQHF
D: TRBD1; V: TRBV5-1; size: -; J: TRBJ1-2; DNA: TGCGCCAGCAGCTCGACAGGGGGTAACTATGGCTACACCTTC; CDR3: CASSSTGGNYGYTF
D: -; V: TRBV10-2; size: -; J: TRBJ2-3; DNA: TGCGCCAGCTTACCTACGGCTAGCACAGATACGCAGTATTTT; CDR3: CASLPTASTDTQYF
D: -; V: TRBV5-5; size: -; J: TRBJ1-5; DNA: TGTGCCAGCAGCTTCCTGGACAGCAATCAGCCCCAGCATTTT; CDR3: CASSFLDSNQPQHF
D: -; V: TRBV14; size: once; J: TRBJ1-6; DNA: TGTGCCAGCAGCAACGACCCGAATTCACCCCTCCACTTT; CDR3: CASSNDPNSPLHF
D: -; V: TRBV5-1; size: -; J: TRBJ1-3; DNA: TGCGCCAGCGCTTCTGGGTTCGCCTCCGACACCATATATTTT; CDR3: CASASGFASDTIYF
D: -; V: TRBV5-8; size: -; J: TRBJ1-3; DNA: TGTGCCAGCAGCTTGTCCGCGCGGTGGACTGGAAACACCATATATTTT; CDR3: CASSLSARWTGNTIYF
D: -; V: TRBV21-1; size: -; J: TRBJ2-5; DNA: TGTGCCAGCAGCACCCTGGGCTGGGAGACCCAGTACTTC; CDR3: CASSTLGWETQYF
D: TRBD2; V: TRBV27; size: once; J: TRBJ2-1; DNA: TGTGCCAGCAGTTTAAGTACTAGCGGTAATGAGCAGTTCTTC; CDR3: CASSLSTSGNEQFF
D: -; V: TRBV7-2; size: few; J: TRBJ2-5; DNA: TGTGCCAGCAGCTTATGGAGGGGCGCAGAGACCCAGTACTTC; CDR3: CASSLWRGAETQYF
D: -; V: TRBV27; size: -; J: TRBJ1-6; DNA: TGTGCCAGCAGCTCAGGCGGGGGGAGTAATTCACCCCTCCACTTT; CDR3: CASSSGGGSNSPLHF
D: -; V: TRBV4-1; size: -; J: TRBJ1-3; DNA: TGCGCCAGCAGCCAGCCGTGGGCAGACAGGATCTCTGGAAACACCATATATTTT; CDR3: CASSQPWADRISGNTIYF
D: -; V: TRBV29-1; size: few; J: TRBJ1-2; DNA: TGCAGCGTTGAGGATGACCCGGGACCCCTCTATGGCTACACCTTC; CDR3: CSVEDDPGPLYGYTF
D: -; V: TRBV6-5; size: -; J: TRBJ1-6; DNA: TGTGCCAGCAGTGAGATACAAAATTCACCCCTCCACTTT; CDR3: CASSEIQNSPLHF
D: TRBD1; V: TRBV5-1; size: -; J: TRBJ2-3; DNA: TGCGCCAGCTACCGGGACAGGGGCCCAGATACGCAGTATTTT; CDR3: CASYRDRGPDTQYF
D: -; V: TRBV29-1; size: -; J: TRBJ1-1; DNA: TGCAGCGCTCGGGCGGGCAGGGCCAGCGTTGGGGCTTTCTTT; CDR3: CSARAGRASVGAFF
D: -; V: TRBV30; size: few; J: TRBJ1-4; DNA: TGTGCCTGGAGGGGCCTACGGGGTCGCAGTGAAAAACTGTTTTTT; CDR3: CAWRGLRGRSEKLFF
D: TRBD1; V: TRBV28; size: -; J: TRBJ2-7; DNA: TGTGCCAGCAGTTCTTGGGACAGGGGGTCCTACGAGCAGTACTTC; CDR3: CASSSWDRGSYEQYF
D: -; V: TRBV30; size: few; J: TRBJ1-1; DNA: TGTGCCTGGAGTAGGACTGAAGCTTTCTTT; CDR3: CAWSRTEAFF
D: TRBD2; V: TRBV2; size: -; J: TRBJ2-3; DNA: TGTGCCAGCAGTGGGAGCGGGAGTGGGACAGATACGCAGTATTTT; CDR3: CASSGSGSGTDTQYF
D: TRBD2; V: TRBV4-1; size: once; J: TRBJ2-7; DNA: TGCGCCAGCAGCCAAGATTGGCGGGGGTACGAGCAGTACTTC; CDR3: CASSQDWRGYEQYF
D: TRBD1; V: TRBV5-6; size: -; J: TRBJ1-4; DNA: TGTGCCAGCAGTATTGACAGGGGATTTACTAATGAAAAACTGTTTTTT; CDR3: CASSIDRGFTNEKLFF
D: -; V: TRBV10-1; size: once; J: TRBJ2-1; DNA: TGCGCCAGCAGTCACGGGGGGCTGAGGGGGTTCTTC; CDR3: CASSHGGLRGFF
D: -; V: TRBV6-5; size: -; J: TRBJ2-5; DNA: TGTGCCAGCAGTACCCCCTCGAGACAAGAGACCCAGTACTTC; CDR3: CASSTPSRQETQYF
D: TRBD2; V: TRBV7-8; size: few; J: TRBJ2-5; DNA: TGTGCCAGCAGCCTCGGGGGGGCAGGGACCCAGTACTTC; CDR3: CASSLGGAGTQYF
D: -; V: TRBV19; size: few; J: TRBJ1-6; DNA: TGTGCCAGTAGTGTTGACAGTAATTCACCCCTCCACTTT; CDR3: CASSVDSNSPLHF
D: TRBD1; V: TRBV27; size: -; J: TRBJ1-1; DNA: TGTGCCAGCAGACAAGACAGGGGGAACACTGAAGCTTTCTTT; CDR3: CASRQDRGNTEAFF
D: TRBD2; V: TRBV6-1; size: -; J: TRBJ2-7; DNA: TGTGCCAGCAGTCCGGGAGGGTTCTACGAGCAGTACTTC; CDR3: CASSPGGFYEQYF
D: -; V: TRBV6-5; size: once; J: TRBJ2-5; DNA: TGTGCCAGCAGTTACTTTACGACAGTCGGGGCCCAGTACTTC; CDR3: CASSYFTTVGAQYF
D: -; V: TRBV18; size: -; J: TRBJ1-1; DNA: TGTGCCAGCTCCGCGGGTGGTCCGCCCCATTTAGGGAACACTGAAGCTTTCTTT; CDR3: CASSAGGPPHLGNTEAFF
D: -; V: TRBV11-2; size: many; J: TRBJ1-2; DNA: TGTGCCAGCAGCTTGGGTTCCCACCCATCTGTCTATGGCTACACCTTC; CDR3: CASSLGSHPSVYGYTF
D: TRBD1; V: TRBV30; size: -; J: TRBJ2-2; DNA: TGTGCCTCCCTATCGGGGACAGGGGCCACCGGGGAGCTGTTTTTT; CDR3: CASLSGTGATGELFF
D: -; V: TRBV6-5; size: -; J: TRBJ1-5; DNA: TGTGCCAGCAGATCTACTAGCAATCAGCCCCAGCATTTT; CDR3: CASRSTSNQPQHF
D: -; V: TRBV11-2; size: -; J: TRBJ2-2; DNA: TGTGCCAGCAGCTTTACGGAAGCTCAGGGGACCGGGGAGCTGTTTTTT; CDR3: CASSFTEAQGTGELFF
D: TRBD1; V: TRBV28; size: -; J: TRBJ1-1; DNA: TGTGCCACCTCACAGGGGGTTGGTTTTCCGAACACTGAAGCTTTCTTT; CDR3: CATSQGVGFPNTEAFF
D: -; V: TRBV10-3; size: -; J: TRBJ2-3; DNA: TGTGCCATCAGCAACCGGGACGCAGGTACGCAGTATTTT; CDR3: CAISNRDAGTQYF
D: -; V: TRBV5-1; size: -; J: TRBJ2-2; DNA: TGCGCCAGCAGCAGGGGTGGTCCGAACACCGGGGAGCTGTTTTTT; CDR3: CASSRGGPNTGELFF
D: -; V: TRBV5-1; size: -; J: TRBJ1-3; DNA: TGCGCCAGCAGCAAAGGGGCTGGGGGAAACACCATATATTTT; CDR3: CASSKGAGGNTIYF
D: -; V: TRBV18; size: once; J: TRBJ1-6; DNA: TGTGCCAGCTCACCAAGAAACTCCCAGAATTCACCCCTCCACTTT; CDR3: CASSPRNSQNSPLHF
D: -; V: TRBV11-2; size: -; J: TRBJ1-4; DNA: TGTGCCAGCAGCCCCCCCAATGGGGCTAATGAAAAACTGTTTTTT; CDR3: CASSPPNGANEKLFF
D: -; V: TRBV9; size: -; J: TRBJ2-6; DNA: TGTGCCAGCAGCCAGACTCAGGGTTCTGGGGCCAACGTCCTGACTTTC; CDR3: CASSQTQGSGANVLTF
D: TRBD1; V: TRBV11-2; size: -; J: TRBJ2-1; DNA: TGTGCCAGCAGCTTCGGACCCGGACAGGGTTCCTACAATGAGCAGTTCTTC; CDR3: CASSFGPGQGSYNEQFF
D: TRBD1; V: TRBV18; size: -; J: TRBJ2-3; DNA: TGTGCCAGCACCCCAGGGGGCGGGTCAGATACGCAGTATTTT; CDR3: CASTPGGGSDTQYF
D: -; V: TRBV2; size: -; J: TRBJ2-1; DNA: TGTGCCAGCAGACGAATCGGTAGGGTGGCCGATGAGCAGTTCTTC; CDR3: CASRRIGRVADEQFF
D: TRBD2; V: TRBV4-1; size: few; J: TRBJ2-1; DNA: TGCGCCAGCAGCCAAGGGAACGGGGGGGCCTACAATGAGCAGTTCTTC; CDR3: CASSQGNGGAYNEQFF
D: -; V: TRBV27; size: -; J: TRBJ1-1; DNA: TGTGCCAGCAGTTTAGGGGGGGGCTGGAACACTGAAGCTTTCTTT; CDR3: CASSLGGGWNTEAFF
D: -; V: TRBV9; size: -; J: TRBJ1-5; DNA: TGTGCCAGCAGCGTAGGGAGCAGGGGCGATCAGCCCCAGCATTTT; CDR3: CASSVGSRGDQPQHF
D: -; V: TRBV27; size: -; J: TRBJ1-1; DNA: TGTGCCAGCAGACGTGAAGGGACTTTTGAAGCTTTCTTT; CDR3: CASRREGTFEAFF
D: TRBD2; V: TRBV30; size: -; J: TRBJ2-7; DNA: TGTGCCGCTAGCGGGACCTACGAGCAGTACTTC; CDR3: CAASGTYEQYF
D: -; V: TRBV18; size: few; J: TRBJ2-1; DNA: TGTGCCAGCTCACCACCGCTGGGGATGGATGAGCAGTTCTTC; CDR3: CASSPPLGMDEQFF
D: -; V: TRBV11-3; size: -; J: TRBJ2-2; DNA: TGTGCCAGCAGCCCAGGGGGGACTGACACCGGGGAGCTGTTTTTT; CDR3: CASSPGGTDTGELFF
D: -; V: TRBV19; size: -; J: TRBJ2-1; DNA: TGTGCCAGTAGGGACTGGAGCTCCTACAATGAGCAGTTCTTC; CDR3: CASRDWSSYNEQFF
D: -; V: TRBV6-5; size: -; J: TRBJ2-2; DNA: TGTGCCAGCACAAGACGGCCAAACACCGGGGAGCTGTTTTTT; CDR3: CASTRRPNTGELFF
D: -; V: TRBV5-4; size: -; J: TRBJ2-1; DNA: TGTGCCAGCAGCTCCTACGGAGGGGCGGATCAGCAGTTCTTC; CDR3: CASSSYGGADQQFF
D: TRBD1; V: TRBV6-1; size: -; J: TRBJ1-2; DNA: TGTGCCAGCAGGCCGGACAGGGGCGCAAGGGGCTACACCTTC; CDR3: CASRPDRGARGYTF
D: -; V: TRBV6-6; size: -; J: TRBJ1-4; DNA: TGTGCCAGCACCTACGGAGCCCTGGGAGATGAAAAACTGTTTTTT; CDR3: CASTYGALGDEKLFF
D: -; V: TRBV5-1; size: -; J: TRBJ2-1; DNA: TGCGCCAGCAGCTTGGCCGCGAGGGGGAATGAGCAGTTCTTC; CDR3: CASSLAARGNEQFF
D: -; V: TRBV28; size: -; J: TRBJ2-7; DNA: TGTGCCAGCAGTTTATCGGCCCCGCCTCTCTACGAGCAGTACTTC; CDR3: CASSLSAPPLYEQYF
D: -; V: TRBV18; size: -; J: TRBJ1-1; DNA: TGTGCCAGCTCACCGGGGCAGATGAACACTGAAGCTTTCTTT; CDR3: CASSPGQMNTEAFF
D: -; V: TRBV7-8; size: -; J: TRBJ2-7; DNA: TGTGCCAGCAGCCCCACCGTAATAGGCCTCATGGACGAGCAGTACTTC; CDR3: CASSPTVIGLMDEQYF